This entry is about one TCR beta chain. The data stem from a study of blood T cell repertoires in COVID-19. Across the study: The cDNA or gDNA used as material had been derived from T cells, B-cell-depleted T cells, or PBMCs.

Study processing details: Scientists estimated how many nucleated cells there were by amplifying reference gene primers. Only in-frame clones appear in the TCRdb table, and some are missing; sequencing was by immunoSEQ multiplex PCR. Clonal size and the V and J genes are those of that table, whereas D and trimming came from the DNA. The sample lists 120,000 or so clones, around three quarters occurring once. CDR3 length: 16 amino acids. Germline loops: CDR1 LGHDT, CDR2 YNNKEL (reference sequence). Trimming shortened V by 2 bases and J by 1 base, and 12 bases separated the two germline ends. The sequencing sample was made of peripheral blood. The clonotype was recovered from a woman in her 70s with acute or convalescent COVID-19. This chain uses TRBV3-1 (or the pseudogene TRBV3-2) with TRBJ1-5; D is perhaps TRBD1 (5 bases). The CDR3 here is CASSQPSGLSNQPQHF. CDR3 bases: TGTGCCAGCAGCCAACCATCAGGGTTGAGCAATCAGCCCCAGCATTTT.